Only a few counts were recorded for the clone carrying this T cell receptor (beta chain). Its antigen remains unidentified. Germline CDR1 is SGHRS and CDR2 is YFSETQ. CDR3 length: 14 amino acids. The V gene lost 4 bases and the J gene lost 1 base, with 11 bases spanning the gap. A universal primer binding site was introduced by template switching. The final cDNA contained unique molecular identifiers. TCRdb independently ran MiXCR on the 5' RACE reads; one entry per CDR3 protein. The sample yields about 530,000 distinct CDR3 sequences, roughly 15% seen once. The data are from a study of identical twins. Whole-study results and caveats: Possibly, invariant MAIT and iNKT cells partly confounded zero-insertion analyses.

This sample also belongs to another study, concerning yellow fever vaccine responses in identical twins. Per that study: Convergence reportedly seemed to mark part of the twins' vaccine T cell response, with personalization marking the rest.

The sample consisted of CD4+ T cells sorted from blood. The sequence derives from a woman younger than 35 in good health. The chain couples TRBV5-1 to TRBJ1-2, with D unclear. The CDR3 sequence is CASSVSARNYGYTF. DNA of the CDR3: TGCGCCAGCAGCGTGTCAGCACGTAACTATGGCTACACCTTC.